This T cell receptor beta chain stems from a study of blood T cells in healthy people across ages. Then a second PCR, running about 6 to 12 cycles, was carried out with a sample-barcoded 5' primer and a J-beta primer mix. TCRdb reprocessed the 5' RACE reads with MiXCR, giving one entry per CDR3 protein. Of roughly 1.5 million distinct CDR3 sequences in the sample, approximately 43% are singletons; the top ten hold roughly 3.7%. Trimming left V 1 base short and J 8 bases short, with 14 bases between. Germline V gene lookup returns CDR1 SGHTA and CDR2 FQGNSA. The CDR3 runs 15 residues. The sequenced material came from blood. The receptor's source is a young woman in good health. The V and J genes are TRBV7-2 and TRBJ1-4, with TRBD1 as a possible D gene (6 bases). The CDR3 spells CASSLVAGVGEKLFF. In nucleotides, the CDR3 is TGTGCCAGCAGCTTAGTGGCAGGGGTTGGCGAAAAACTGTTTTTT.